This is a list of T cell receptor beta chains from one sample in a study of response to subunit inactivated influenza vaccine. TCRdb reprocessed the RT-PCR reads with MiXCR, giving one entry per CDR3 protein. The sample holds 450,000 to 550,000 distinct CDR3 sequences, about 25% seen once. The sequencing here drew on CD4+ T cells sorted from PBMCs, taken more than 4 days after vaccination. The receptors here all came from a man between 45 and 60 years old who received an inactivated influenza vaccine. Each CDR3 is given without its conserved first and last residue.

J: TRBJ1-1; V: TRBV6-5; CDR3: ASSYSGGRVNTEAF
J: TRBJ2-3; V: TRBV7-2; CDR3: ASSWTVRDTQY
J: TRBJ2-7; V: TRBV20-1; CDR3: SASQTGVNEQY
J: TRBJ2-1; V: TRBV29-1; CDR3: SVDGGRGNGEQF
J: TRBJ2-1; V: TRBV15; CDR3: ATSRDNRRGLAGVSWYEQF
J: TRBJ1-4; V: TRBV12-3/TRBV12-4; CDR3: ASSGTIGEKLF
J: TRBJ2-5; V: TRBV12-3/TRBV12-4; CDR3: ASSFARLASQETQY
J: TRBJ2-1; V: TRBV2; CDR3: ASSRTGDNEQF
J: TRBJ2-7; V: TRBV20-1; CDR3: SGGSLAGVEQY
J: TRBJ2-6; V: TRBV9; CDR3: ASSVMSRGANVLT
J: TRBJ2-7; V: TRBV4-3; CDR3: ASSPAPGGVYEQY
J: TRBJ2-7; V: TRBV6-9; CDR3: ASTHPTGKAYEQY
J: TRBJ2-7; V: TRBV28; CDR3: ASSFGGGANEQY
J: TRBJ2-1; V: TRBV5-1; CDR3: ASSLRGSYNGQF
J: TRBJ2-1; V: TRBV10-3; CDR3: AISGGLAGEQF
J: TRBJ2-1; V: TRBV5-1; CDR3: ASSLSRPPGNSKF
J: TRBJ2-1; V: TRBV6-2/TRBV6-3; CDR3: ASSYSELAGGPRGNEQF
J: TRBJ2-1; V: TRBV29-1; CDR3: SVVAGGREQF
J: TRBJ2-5; V: TRBV20-1; CDR3: SAKRERLETQY
J: TRBJ2-2; V: TRBV30; CDR3: AWSVILGPGELF
J: TRBJ2-3; V: TRBV6-2/TRBV6-3; CDR3: ASRQTLGTDTQY
J: TRBJ2-1; V: TRBV24-1; CDR3: ATSGLLSGRASYNEQF
J: TRBJ2-1; V: TRBV20-1; CDR3: SASSIEQF
J: TRBJ2-3; V: TRBV4-2; CDR3: ASSQDDGTTQY
J: TRBJ2-5; V: TRBV5-6; CDR3: ASSLGEPSKTQY
J: TRBJ1-5; V: TRBV25-1; CDR3: ASGMGRSNQPQH
J: TRBJ1-1; V: TRBV27; CDR3: ASRRDRSNTEAF
J: TRBJ2-1; V: TRBV5-1; CDR3: ASSNGLALPYNEQF
J: TRBJ2-7; V: TRBV7-2; CDR3: ASSLSSRGIESYEQY
J: TRBJ2-7; V: TRBV7-9; CDR3: ASSFDGTGIYEQY
J: TRBJ1-2; V: TRBV20-1; CDR3: SARTTGGDGYT
J: TRBJ1-1; V: TRBV11-2; CDR3: ASSFGRLSDTEAF
J: TRBJ2-1; V: TRBV6-4; CDR3: ASSREQSSYNEQF
J: TRBJ1-2; V: TRBV12-3/TRBV12-4; CDR3: ASRNLEIYGYT
J: TRBJ2-5; V: TRBV5-1; CDR3: ASSVNSGTQY
J: TRBJ1-4; V: TRBV15; CDR3: ATGGAGLGEKLF
J: TRBJ1-1; V: TRBV30; CDR3: AWSVPGARSTEAF
J: TRBJ2-7; V: TRBV20-1; CDR3: SAKILRGMSSYEQY
J: TRBJ1-1; V: TRBV11-1; CDR3: ASSLARGRGTEAF
J: TRBJ2-3; V: TRBV5-6; CDR3: ASSGGRISDTQY
J: TRBJ2-5; V: TRBV7-9; CDR3: ASSLVPAAQETQY
J: TRBJ2-1; V: TRBV12-3/TRBV12-4; CDR3: ASSLLSRGYEQF
J: TRBJ2-5; V: TRBV12-3/TRBV12-4; CDR3: ASSLVPSPYQETQY
J: TRBJ2-5; V: TRBV9; CDR3: ASSATSGRASETQY
J: TRBJ2-1; V: TRBV6-6; CDR3: ASSYNSRDEQF
J: TRBJ2-5; V: TRBV7-2; CDR3: ASSPGQGQTQY
J: TRBJ1-5; V: TRBV29-1; CDR3: SVLAGPNQPQH
J: TRBJ2-5; V: TRBV28; CDR3: ASSRDSRQTQY
J: TRBJ2-3; V: TRBV25-1; CDR3: ASSQIGSTQY
J: TRBJ1-1; V: TRBV12-3/TRBV12-4; CDR3: ASSLGTDTEAF
J: TRBJ2-5; V: TRBV20-1; CDR3: SAIPGTSWFGQETQY
J: TRBJ2-3; V: TRBV7-9; CDR3: ASSLGEASTDTQY
J: TRBJ2-1; V: TRBV5-1; CDR3: ASRGISEQF
J: TRBJ2-4; V: TRBV5-6; CDR3: ASSAQGVGNIQY
J: TRBJ2-2; V: TRBV7-6; CDR3: ASSSPWGGELF
J: TRBJ2-3; V: TRBV7-2; CDR3: ASSPSSADTQY
J: TRBJ2-1; V: TRBV20-1; CDR3: SAERPGVGNEQF
J: TRBJ2-3; V: TRBV27; CDR3: ASSPLGGSGLKTDTQY
J: TRBJ2-5; V: TRBV5-1; CDR3: ASSLGRIAGGETQY